This entry describes one T cell receptor (beta chain). This specimen belongs to a study of blood T cell repertoires in COVID-19. Study context: Specimens from acute and convalescent COVID-19 originated in the United States, Italy and Spain. Sources were T cells, B-cell-depleted T cells, or PBMCs; the material itself was cDNA or gDNA.

CDR1 is KGHSH, CDR2 LQKENI, per germline. V dropped 2 bases and J dropped 5 bases, with 15 bases sitting between them. There are 15 residues in the CDR3. Original processing notes: It was from reference gene primer amplification that nucleated cell counts were estimated. Profiled with immunoSEQ multiplex PCR; TCRdb holds only in-frame clones, not every one. Clone size and the V and J calls come from that table; the DNA yielded D and trimming. This sample has approximately 150,000 clones, with around 84% found just once. Source material: peripheral blood. V usage is TRBV18 and J usage is TRBJ2-5; D remains ambiguous. The TCR originated in a woman aged 55-69 years with acute or convalescent COVID-19. CDR3 in DNA: TGTGCCAGCTCACCATTGACCAGGCGTTGGGAGACCCAGTACTTC. Translated, it gives CASSPLTRRWETQYF.